These 8 T cell receptor beta chains came from one sample sequenced in a study of T cell responses to AZD1222 COVID-19 vaccine. Only in-frame clones appear in the TCRdb table, and some are missing; sequencing was by immunoSEQ multiplex PCR. Of 110,000 or so clones listed, 75% to 90% are singletons. The specimen comprised peripheral blood, sampled 28 days after the second AZD1222 dose. These receptors were collected from an adult who received the AZD1222 COVID-19 vaccine.

The rearrangement joins TRBV27 to TRBJ2-3; a possible D gene is TRBD2 (6 bases). CDR3 size: 14 residues. The V and J ends lost 4 bases and 4 bases respectively, with 12 bases between them. Germline CDR1 and CDR2: MNHEY and SMNVEV (reference sequence). CDR3 residues: CASSWATSPDTQYF. In DNA form, the CDR3 reads TGTGCCAGCAGTTGGGCCACTAGCCCAGATACGCAGTATTTT.

The chain uses TRBV21-1 and TRBJ2-2. TRBV21-1 corresponds to a pseudogene. This CDR3 is built from 15 residues. The DNA for the CDR3 is TGTGCCAGCAGCAAAGGGACGGTGAACACCGGGGAGCTGTTTTTT. Residues: CASSKGTVNTGELFF.

The chain is built from TRBV7-9 and TRBJ1-1, with D perhaps TRBD1 (5 bases). The length of the CDR3 is 15 residues. The V end was cut by 8 bases, the J end by 1 base, with 17 bases between. Germline lookup yields CDR1 SEHNR and CDR2 FQNEAQ (reference sequence). The DNA of the CDR3 is TGTGCCAGCGGGGTCCCCCACAGGAGGAACACTGAAGCTTTCTTT. Residues: CASGVPHRRNTEAFF.

This chain links TRBV14 with TRBJ1-1; D gene ambiguous. The V gene lost 1 base and the J gene lost 8 bases, with 8 bases spanning the gap. The V gene's germline CDR1 is SGHDN and CDR2 FVKESK. The CDR3 contains 12 residues. The CDR3 DNA follows: TGTGCCAGCAGCCAAGTAGTCGCAGAAGCTTTCTTT. Its translation is CASSQVVAEAFF.

The sample holds a few counts of this clone. The chain combines TRBV28 with TRBJ1-5; a weak D match, TRBD1 (6 bases). Germline V gives CDR1 MDHEN, CDR2 SYDVKM. Trimming removed 5 bases at V and 3 bases at J, with 32 bases between. The CDR3 spans 21 residues. DNA for the CDR3: TGTGCCAGCAGTCGCCTGTGGACAGTGGGGGGCATCCACGCTACCAATCAGCCCCAGCATTTT. This gives the protein CASSRLWTVGGIHATNQPQHF.

V and J are TRBV6-2 or TRBV6-3 and TRBJ2-1, with 12 bases aligning to TRBD2. The CDR3 sequence is 16 residues long. Germline CDR1 and CDR2: MNHEY and SVGEGT. The trim removed 6 bases at V and 8 bases at J, leaving 11 bases unmatched. The CDR3 is CASSSGTSGFGDEQFF. DNA for the CDR3: TGTGCCAGCAGCTCCGGGACTAGCGGGTTCGGCGATGAGCAGTTCTTC.

This chain uses TRBV6-5 with TRBJ2-7; D is uncertain. Germline V lookup: CDR1 MNHEY, CDR2 SVGAGI. The CDR3 runs to 15 residues. Trimming pared 10 bases from V and 2 bases from J, leaving 21 bases between. The CDR3 is CANLPDNDLTYEQYF. CDR3 sequence (DNA): TGTGCCAACCTCCCCGACAACGACTTGACCTACGAGCAGTACTTC.

The J gene is TRBJ1-2, the V gene TRBV29-1; 8 nucleotides agree with TRBD1. The germline V gene has CDR1 SQVTM and CDR2 ANQGSEA. The V gene end was trimmed by 3 bases and the J gene end by 7 bases; junction bases not matched to a gene: 16. The CDR3 loop spans 16 amino acids. Written as DNA, the CDR3 is TGCAGCGTTGACCTGCTGGGCAGGAGACAGGGGCCTGGCTACACCTTC. Amino acid sequence: CSVDLLGRRQGPGYTF.